Listed below are T cell receptor beta chains from one sample, sequenced in a study of cytomegalovirus exposure and HLA in healthy donors. Sequenced by immunoSEQ multiplex PCR; TCRdb stores in-frame clones only, minus some. This table lists more than 130,000 clones. Source material: PBMCs. Receptors were obtained from a middle-aged man in good health and CMV-seronegative. Both conserved end residues are part of each CDR3. Each record gives: V gene, J gene, D gene, CDR3 DNA, CDR3 protein. A D gene is named only where the DNA matches it firmly.

>TRBV7-2|TRBJ1-5|TRBD1
TGTGCCAGCAGCATGGGACAGGGTATTTTCGATCAGCCCCAGCATTTT
CASSMGQGIFDQPQHF
>TRBV11-1|TRBJ1-4|.
TGTGCCAGCAGCTTACCGGGTGAAAAACTGTTTTTT
CASSLPGEKLFF
>TRBV28|TRBJ2-5|TRBD1
TGTGCCAGCAGCTCCCCTGACAGGGTAGGAGAGACCCAGTACTTC
CASSSPDRVGETQYF
>TRBV4-1|TRBJ1-5|TRBD1
TGCGCCAGCAGCCACCCTGACAGGGCCCCCAGCCAGCCCCAGCATTTT
CASSHPDRAPSQPQHF
>TRBV2|TRBJ2-5|TRBD2
TGTGCCAGCCCCAAGAGGGTAGCGGGGGTTGAGACCCAGTACTTC
CASPKRVAGVETQYF
>TRBV7-3|TRBJ2-2|TRBD2
TGTGCCAGCAGCCCTAGCGGGGGGAACACCGGGGAGCTGTTTTTT
CASSPSGGNTGELFF
>TRBV19|TRBJ1-2|TRBD1
TGTGCCAGTAATGACAGGGTCGAGGGCTACACCTTC
CASNDRVEGYTF
>TRBV5-6|TRBJ2-1|TRBD1
TGTGCCAGCAGCTTGCGAGGGACAGGGGCGAATGAGCAGTTCTTC
CASSLRGTGANEQFF
>TRBV9|TRBJ2-2|.
TGTGCCAGCAGCCTCAGAGGATTTTTGAACACCGGGGAGCTGTTTTTT
CASSLRGFLNTGELFF
>TRBV4-2|TRBJ1-1|.
TGTGCCAGCAGCCAAGATGGCAGGGGTGAAGCTTTCTTT
CASSQDGRGEAFF
>TRBV14|TRBJ1-5|.
TGTGCCAGCAGCCAATCAACGGTGCAGCCCCAGCATTTT
CASSQSTVQPQHF
>TRBV7-8|TRBJ1-5|.
TGTGCCAGCAGCCCCCTTAAGACGGACAAAAATCAGCCCCAGCATTTT
CASSPLKTDKNQPQHF
>TRBV6-5|TRBJ2-7|TRBD2
TGTGCCAGCAGGCAGACCCGGGGGGGGTACGAGCAGTACTTC
CASRQTRGGYEQYF
>TRBV6-1|TRBJ1-5|.
TGTGCCAGCAGTCAGCAGGGGAGTCCCGTTCAGCCCCAGCATTTT
CASSQQGSPVQPQHF